The sample holds a few counts of the clone carrying this T cell receptor beta chain. This CDR3 comprises 14 residues. Trimming took off 2 bases at V and 8 bases at J, with 12 bases between the two ends. Per the germline V gene, CDR1 is MNHEY and CDR2 is SMNVEV (reference sequence). TCRdb keeps only in-frame clones here, not all; method: immunoSEQ multiplex PCR. The sample contains 2 million to 3 million clones, 85% to 95% of which appear only once. This sample stems from a study of shared clonotypes between healthy human individuals. The clonotype originates from a man aged 18-30 years in good health. The chain carries TRBV27 and TRBJ1-4; D remains unclear. Sequencing used naive CD4+ T cells sorted from blood. Noted subset: CD45RA+ positively selected. In DNA, the CDR3 is TGTGCCAGCAGTTTACGAGGAAGTACCGAAAAACTGTTTTTT. It specifies CASSLRGSTEKLFF.